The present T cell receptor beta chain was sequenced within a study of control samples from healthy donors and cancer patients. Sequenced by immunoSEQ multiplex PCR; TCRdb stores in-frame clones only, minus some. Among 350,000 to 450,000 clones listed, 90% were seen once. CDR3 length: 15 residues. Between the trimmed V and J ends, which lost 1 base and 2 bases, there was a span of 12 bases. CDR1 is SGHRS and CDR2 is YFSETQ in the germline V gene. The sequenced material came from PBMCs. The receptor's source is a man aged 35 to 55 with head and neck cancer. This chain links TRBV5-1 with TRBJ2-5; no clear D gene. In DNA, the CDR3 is TGCGCCAGCAGCTTGACTGGCATAAAACAAGAGACCCAGTACTTC. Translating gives CASSLTGIKQETQYF.